The rows below give T cell receptor beta chains drawn from one sample of a study of blood T cell repertoires in COVID-19. Data came from immunoSEQ multiplex PCR; TCRdb stores just in-frame clones and leaves some out. This table holds roughly 100,000 clones, 85% to 90% found once. Sequencing was carried out using peripheral blood. The receptors stem from a woman older than 75 with acute or convalescent COVID-19. Each CDR3 is given with its conserved first and last residue. A D gene is named only where the DNA matches it firmly. Clone size is given for some rows only: seen once, a few or many times, or a class if the clone is expanded.

d_call clone_size j_call v_call cdr3_length cdr3_nt cdr3_aa
TRBD1 few TRBJ1-2 TRBV3-1/TRBV3-2 13 TGTGCCAGCAGCCAGGGCAGGGGGTATGGCTACACCTTC CASSQGRGYGYTF
TRBD1 - TRBJ1-6 TRBV5-1 19 TGCGCCAGCAGCTTAGGCCGGGGACAGGGGGCCGCGAATAATTCACCCCTCCACTTT CASSLGRGQGAANNSPLHF
- - TRBJ2-7 TRBV5-1 14 TGCGCCAGCAGTAGCAGGGGCGCAAGTTACGAGCAGTACTTC CASSSRGASYEQYF
TRBD2 once TRBJ2-1 TRBV28 15 TGTGCCAGTGGGGGGGGGACTTTAAGCTACAATGAGCAGTTCTTC CASGGGTLSYNEQFF
TRBD1 - TRBJ1-1 TRBV24-1 15 TGTGCCACCGCCGGGACAGGGGGCGCGAACACTGAAGCTTTCTTT CATAGTGGANTEAFF
- - TRBJ1-1 TRBV10-3 12 TGTGCCGTAGCTCAGGGGAACACTGAAGCTTTCTTT CAVAQGNTEAFF
- - TRBJ2-5 TRBV6-5 15 TGTGCCAGCAGCCAGGGGCCGTGGTACCAAGAGACCCAGTACTTC CASSQGPWYQETQYF
TRBD1 - TRBJ2-5 TRBV19 15 TGTGCCAGTAGTATAACCGGGACAGGGATAAAGACCCAGTACTTC CASSITGTGIKTQYF
- - TRBJ2-2 TRBV2 14 TGTGCCACCACGGGACAAACGAACACCGGGGAGCTGTTTTTT CATTGQTNTGELFF
- - TRBJ2-6 TRBV30 17 TGTGCCTGGACAAGGGCGACAGGATTCTCTGGGGCCAACGTCCTGACTTTC CAWTRATGFSGANVLTF
- - TRBJ1-2 TRBV28 13 TGTGCCACCAAAGACAGCCCGAATCTTCGCTACACCTTC CATKDSPNLRYTF
- - TRBJ2-5 TRBV15 15 TGTGCCACCAGCAGAGATTCCCCGGGCCAAGAGACCCAGTACTTC CATSRDSPGQETQYF
- - TRBJ2-3 TRBV28 18 TGTGCCAGCAGTGTGCCTCTTAGGAGGGATGAGGGGACAGATACGCAGTATTTT CASSVPLRRDEGTDTQYF
- - TRBJ1-1 TRBV19 16 TGTGCCAGTAGTAGCCACAGGGCGGAGGCGAACACTGAAGCTTTCTTT CASSSHRAEANTEAFF
- - TRBJ1-1 TRBV7-2 17 TGTGCCAGCAGCCCCGGGGGGACATGGCAAATGAACACTGAAGCTTTCTTT CASSPGGTWQMNTEAFF
TRBD2 - TRBJ2-3 TRBV9 16 TGTGCCAGCAGCGTCGCCGGGACTAGCGGCACAGATACGCAGTATTTT CASSVAGTSGTDTQYF
TRBD1 once TRBJ2-7 TRBV3-1/TRBV3-2 14 TGTGCCAGCAGCCAACGACAGGGTCGTGGCGAGCAGTACTTC CASSQRQGRGEQYF
- - TRBJ1-2 TRBV3-1/TRBV3-2 14 TGTGCCAGCAGCCAAGGGACAGCCCCATCGGGCTACACCTTC CASSQGTAPSGYTF
- - TRBJ1-5 TRBV18 13 TGTGCCAGCTCACCTTCGGGAAATCAGCCCCAGCATTTT CASSPSGNQPQHF
TRBD2 - TRBJ2-3 TRBV5-1 14 TGCGCCAGCAAAAGCGGGGAGTACACAGATACGCAGTATTTT CASKSGEYTDTQYF
- - TRBJ2-7 TRBV4-2 15 TGTGCCAGCAGCCAATTCCAGGGGACCCATGGGGAGCAGTACTTC CASSQFQGTHGEQYF
- - TRBJ1-1 TRBV7-9 14 TGTGCCAGCAGCTTTGTAGTCTCGAACACTGAAGCTTTCTTT CASSFVVSNTEAFF
- - TRBJ2-5 TRBV10-3 15 TGTGCCATCAGTGAGTCGAAGGGGCAGGTACAGACCCAGTACTTC CAISESKGQVQTQYF
TRBD1 - TRBJ2-5 TRBV18 14 TGTGCCAGCTCACCAACCGGGACAGAAGAGACCCAGTACTTC CASSPTGTEETQYF
TRBD2 - TRBJ2-7 TRBV6-5 15 TGTGCCAGCAGCAACGAGGGACTAGCGGGGAGCGAGCAGTACTTC CASSNEGLAGSEQYF
- - TRBJ2-7 TRBV12-3/TRBV12-4 13 TGTGCCAGCAGCGGGGGTGTCTCCTACGAGCAGTACTTC CASSGGVSYEQYF
- - TRBJ1-2 TRBV15 14 TGTGCCACCAGCAGAGATGCAGGGGCAGGAGGCTACACCTTC CATSRDAGAGGYTF
TRBD1 - TRBJ2-7 TRBV30 12 TGTGCCTGGAGACGGACAGGTTACGAGCAGTACTTC CAWRRTGYEQYF
- - TRBJ2-7 TRBV21-1 12 TGTGCCAGCAGACTCACCCGCTACGAGCAGTACTTC CASRLTRYEQYF
- - TRBJ1-1 TRBV11-2 18 TGTGCCAGCAGCTTAGAGGTCTTCGGCGCAGGGGAGAACACTGAAGCTTTCTTT CASSLEVFGAGENTEAFF
TRBD2 once TRBJ2-1 TRBV10-3 15 TGTGCCACCGTCGGTACGGGGGGGTTATACAATGAGCAGTTCTTC CATVGTGGLYNEQFF
- - TRBJ2-1 TRBV6-4 14 TGTGCCAGCAGTGACAGCTACCCCTACAATGAGCAGTTCTTC CASSDSYPYNEQFF
TRBD1 - TRBJ1-1 TRBV29-1 13 TGCAGCGCCCATCAGGGGGCCAACACTGAAGCTTTCTTT CSAHQGANTEAFF
TRBD1 - TRBJ2-7 TRBV29-1 14 TGCAGCGTTGAGGGGTGGACAGGGGGCCACGAGCAGTACTTC CSVEGWTGGHEQYF
- - TRBJ1-6 TRBV10-3 14 TGTGCCATCAGTGCCGCAGGGTATAATTCACCCCTCCACTTT CAISAAGYNSPLHF
TRBD1 - TRBJ1-6 TRBV18 15 TGTGCCAGCTCACCGTTCGGACAGGGGGCCTCACCCCTCCACTTT CASSPFGQGASPLHF
- - TRBJ1-1 TRBV6-4 13 TGTGCCAGCAGATCAACGACAGACACTGAAGCTTTCTTT CASRSTTDTEAFF
- - TRBJ2-3 TRBV12-3/TRBV12-4 12 TGTGCGGTGGGGGGGGGCATAGATACGCAGTATTTT CAVGGGIDTQYF
- - TRBJ1-1 TRBV7-2 14 TGTGCCAGCAGCCCGCCACCTATGAACACTGAAGCTTTCTTT CASSPPPMNTEAFF
TRBD1 once TRBJ1-1 TRBV7-6 13 TGTGCCAGCAGCTCGACCGGGACAGGGGAGACTTTCTTT CASSSTGTGETFF
- - TRBJ1-1 TRBV25-1 14 TGTGCCAGCAGTGTACTCGATATGGACACTGAAGCTTTCTTT CASSVLDMDTEAFF
TRBD1 - TRBJ1-5 TRBV25-1 13 TGTGCCAGCACCGGGACAGGGCATCGGCCCCAGCATTTT CASTGTGHRPQHF
TRBD1 - TRBJ1-5 TRBV6-5 14 TGTGCCAGCAGCCCGGGACAGGGTAATCAGCCCCAGCATTTT CASSPGQGNQPQHF
- - TRBJ2-1 TRBV7-2 13 TGTGCCAGCAGCTTAGGGGGGTTAGGGAGGCGGTTCTTC CASSLGGLGRRFF
- - TRBJ2-1 TRBV24-1 16 TGTGCCACCAGTGACCTGGACACGAGCTCCTACAATGAGCAGTTCTTC CATSDLDTSSYNEQFF
TRBD2 - TRBJ2-1 TRBV5-4 17 TGTGCCAGCAGCCGCCTATCTAGCGGAGGTTCCTACAATGAGCAGTTCTTC CASSRLSSGGSYNEQFF
- - TRBJ1-6 TRBV5-5 17 TGTGCCAGCAGCTCCCATCCGGAGAGCTCCTATAATTCACCCCTCCACTTT CASSSHPESSYNSPLHF
- - TRBJ1-2 TRBV7-8 23 TGTGCCAGCAGCCCTTTTTCAGGGGCTTTTTCCCGAGGACCGTCGGTTTCTAACTATGGCTACACCTTC CASSPFSGAFSRGPSVSNYGYTF
TRBD1 - TRBJ1-6 TRBV18 15 TGTGCCAGCTCACTAACCGGGACAGATAATTCACCCCTCCACTTT CASSLTGTDNSPLHF
- once TRBJ2-3 TRBV28 13 TGTGCCAGCAGCCAAAGTAACGGAGATACGCAGTATTTT CASSQSNGDTQYF
- - TRBJ2-7 TRBV6-5 15 TGTGCCAGCAGTTATTTCCCGGACAGTTCCTACGAGCAGTACTTC CASSYFPDSSYEQYF
- - TRBJ2-7 TRBV18 13 TGTGCCAGCTCGACTAGGGTCTCCTACGAGCAGTACTTC CASSTRVSYEQYF
- - TRBJ2-6 TRBV2 14 TGTGCCAGCCGGGGGTCGGCCGGGGCCAACGTCCTGACTTTC CASRGSAGANVLTF
- - TRBJ2-7 TRBV5-6 15 TGTGCCAGCAGCTCCGCCGGTTATTCCACCTACGAGCAGTACTTC CASSSAGYSTYEQYF
- once TRBJ1-6 TRBV14 14 TGTGCCAGCAGCCAAGACAGGTCGAGTTCACCCCTCCACTTT CASSQDRSSSPLHF
- once TRBJ2-1 TRBV5-6 14 TGTGCCAGCAGCCTACCCCCAGCAGGGGATGAGCAGTTCTTC CASSLPPAGDEQFF
- - TRBJ2-1 TRBV4-3 14 TGCGCCAGCAGCCTCTCCTCGGGGGATCGTGAGCAGTTCTTC CASSLSSGDREQFF
- - TRBJ2-5 TRBV19 14 TGTGCCAGTAGCACCCATGGACAGCCGGAGACCCAGTACTTC CASSTHGQPETQYF
- once TRBJ1-6 TRBV28 13 TGTGCCAGCAGTTTTACTGAAACTTCACCCCTCCACTTT CASSFTETSPLHF